This T cell receptor beta chain was identified in a study of T cell responses to AZD1222 COVID-19 vaccine (dated by TCRdb to the early 2020s). Background for the entire study: AZD1222 recipients with second doses at about 4 weeks or about 12 weeks were pooled, because spike-specific TCR depth and breadth did not differ between schedules. Trial participants were enrolled into age subgroups of 18-55, 56-69 and 70-plus years, which contained roughly 140, 27 and 60 TCR-sequenced participants, respectively. TCR sequencing was performed for 230 to 250 trial participants, of whom approximately 200 were given two doses of AZD1222 and around 26 were given two doses of MenACWY control vaccine.

The CDR3 regions of human TCRbeta chains were subjected to immunosequencing. Per the original workflow: Repertoire TCRs were matched against a reference library of SARS-CoV-2-specific TCRs generated with the MIRA antigen-specificity platform. Breadth was defined as the fraction of unique TCRs that were SARS-CoV-2-associated. Depth was defined as the fraction of total T cells that were SARS-CoV-2-associated. Using the MIRA data, every spike-specific TCR was mapped to the spike region that the TCR reacted to and assigned to either a CD4 or a CD8 class. Log10-transformed breadth and depth values were compared by one-way ANOVA with Sidak's multiple comparisons tests. In TCRdb, the immuneACCESS table is reduced to in-frame sequences with V and J assigned. These tables do not hold every clone; where another copy was compared, an unresolved V gene accounts for under half, and the others remain unexplained. The V and J calls and clone size were taken over from that table, and D and trimming were inferred from the DNA. The sample table contains 200,000 to 300,000 clones; only one count was recorded for approximately 95% of them. The ten biggest clones cover 0.5% to 0.65% of the sample.

The CDR3 sequence holds 11 residues, the cysteine and phenylalanine included. Only the CDR3 DNA stays, 33 bases, in frame from base 1. V and J are truncated by 4 bases and 3 bases respectively, leaving an intervening sequence of 2 bases. CDR1 and CDR2 (SEHNR, FQNEAQ) derive from the germline V gene (reference sequence). On this clone: Its antigen target is currently unknown. Base quality data are lacking; no much larger clone is found one base away. Other nucleotide sequences from this sample produce the same CDR3.

The label giving this sample's time point can be read as: baseline before first vaccination. Vaccinee samples were obtained from the UK trials COV001 and COV002, which included a single-blind randomized controlled phase 2/3 trial of AZD1222 (ChAdOx1 nCoV-19) in healthy adults. For TCRbeta chain sequencing, PBMC samples were collected from trial participants at day 0 and at day 28 after the second dose. Broader findings and caveats from the paper: Reportedly, close to half of the unique spike-specific TCRs recognized epitopes lying outside the regions that are mutated in the B.1.351 and B.1.1.7 variants. Spike-specific TCR breadth and depth rose significantly after two AZD1222 doses compared with day 0 and with MenACWY recipients. Because no day 14 peak-response samples were available, the repertoires could be characterized only after the peak T cell response. Vaccine-associated CD4 TCRs spanned the whole spike protein, with dominant responses in regions 160-218 and 743-854. Only 5 to 7 AZD1222 recipients were SARS-CoV-2 seropositive at baseline, limiting conclusions about previously exposed vaccinees. The 56-69-year group was small, and its depth increase did not reach significance, likely because of low power. Participants were mostly white British, with more females than males. The authors suggested clonal diversity may have been underestimated.

The rearranged segments are TRBV7-9 and TRBJ2-3, with no reliable assignment of the D segment. The sample here was peripheral blood, taken on day 0 of AZD1222 vaccination. This clonotype was sampled from an adult in good health. The sequenced DNA: TGTGCCAGCAGCTCAACAGATACGCAGTATTTT. Its coded protein is CASSSTDTQYF.